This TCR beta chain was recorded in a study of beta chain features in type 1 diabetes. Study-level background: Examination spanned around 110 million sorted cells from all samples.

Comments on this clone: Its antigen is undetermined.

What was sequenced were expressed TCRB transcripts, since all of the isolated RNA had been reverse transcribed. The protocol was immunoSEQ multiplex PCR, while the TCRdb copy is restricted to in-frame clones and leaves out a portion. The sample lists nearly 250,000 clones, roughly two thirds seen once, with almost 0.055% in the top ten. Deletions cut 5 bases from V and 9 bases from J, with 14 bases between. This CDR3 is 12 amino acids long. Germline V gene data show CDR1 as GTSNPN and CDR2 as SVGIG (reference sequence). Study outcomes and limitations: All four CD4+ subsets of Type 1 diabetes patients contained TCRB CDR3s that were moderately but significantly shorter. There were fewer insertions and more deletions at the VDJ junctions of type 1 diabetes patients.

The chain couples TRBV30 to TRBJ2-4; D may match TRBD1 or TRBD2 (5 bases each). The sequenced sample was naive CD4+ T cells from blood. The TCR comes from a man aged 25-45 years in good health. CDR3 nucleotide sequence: TGTGCCTGGGCCGGGACGGAGCTCATTCAGTACTTC. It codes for CAWAGTELIQYF.